The 11 T cell receptor beta chains reported below all come from one sample, sequenced in a study of blood T cell repertoires in COVID-19. Profiled with immunoSEQ multiplex PCR; TCRdb holds only in-frame clones, not every one. Seen here are more than 140,000 clones, roughly 84% observed once, and the top ten hold around 6.7%. The sequenced material came from peripheral blood. The receptor set was obtained from a woman aged 45-65 years in a cohort sampled during active or convalescent COVID-19.

This chain links TRBV4-1 with TRBJ2-5; possibly TRBD2 for D (5 bases). Trimming removed 3 bases from V and 1 base from J, with 12 bases in between. This CDR3 has 15 amino acids. Germline V gene lookup returns CDR1 MGHRA and CDR2 YSYEKL. CDR3 protein: CASSQRGLTQETQYF. The CDR3 DNA reads as TGCGCCAGCAGCCAGAGAGGACTGACCCAAGAGACCCAGTACTTC.

This chain connects TRBV12-5 to TRBJ1-4; 8 bases map to TRBD1. CDR1 LGHNT and CDR2 FRNRAP come from the germline V gene. The CDR3 runs 18 residues. V shed 4 bases, J shed 0 bases, and the junction held 10 bases outside the gene matches. The chain's CDR3 is CASGSWTGLKSTNEKLFF. CDR3 in DNA: TGTGCTAGTGGTTCCTGGACAGGGTTGAAGTCAACTAATGAAAAACTGTTTTTT.

The chain combines TRBV11-2 with TRBJ2-4; D perhaps matches TRBD1 (6 bases). CDR3 size: 14 residues. The V gene lost 5 bases and the J gene lost 7 bases, with 15 bases spanning the gap. CDR1 and CDR2 (germline): SGHAT, FQNNGV. The CDR3 is CASSPPGVGNIQYF. CDR3 DNA: TGTGCCAGCAGCCCTCCAGGGGTGGGGAACATTCAGTACTTC.

The chain combines TRBV4-1 with TRBJ1-4; weak D call: TRBD1 (5 bases). V gave up 0 bases and J gave up 7 bases, with 12 bases separating them. Germline CDR1 and CDR2: MGHRA and YSYEKL. CDR3 length: 15 residues. CDR3 region: CASSQDGTGGEKLFF. Written as DNA, the CDR3 is TGCGCCAGCAGCCAAGATGGGACTGGGGGTGAAAAACTGTTTTTT.

V and J are TRBV6-4 and TRBJ2-2, with 8 bases identical to TRBD1. After removal of 4 bases from V and 0 bases from J, the junction contained 4 bases not matched to a gene. This CDR3 spans 16 amino acids. Germline assignment: CDR1 MRHNA and CDR2 SNTAGT. CDR3 region: CASSARTGTNTGELFF. The CDR3 bases are TGTGCCAGCAGTGCCCGGACAGGGACGAACACCGGGGAGCTGTTTTTT.

The V gene is TRBV9, the J gene TRBJ2-1; 9 bases match TRBD2. Germline assignment: CDR1 SGDLS and CDR2 YYNGEE. The CDR3 is 15 amino acids. V lost 3 bases and J lost 8; bases outside the gene matches: 9. CDR3 sequence: CASSAQAGGYHEQFF. DNA for the CDR3: TGTGCCAGCAGCGCCCAAGCGGGGGGTTACCATGAGCAGTTCTTC.

The rearrangement uses TRBV30 and TRBJ1-4, with 12 bases identical to TRBD1. Germline V gives CDR1 GTSNPN, CDR2 SVGIG (reference sequence). There are 16 residues in the CDR3. V lost 2 bases, J lost 3 bases, and 4 bases stayed unmatched. The chain's CDR3 is CAWSTGQGAANEKLFF. The CDR3 bases are TGTGCCTGGAGTACGGGACAGGGGGCTGCTAATGAAAAACTGTTTTTT.

The chain combines TRBV2 with TRBJ2-7; 7 nucleotides agree with TRBD2. In germline, CDR1 is SNHLY, CDR2 FYNNEI. The CDR3 covers 15 residues. Losses at the gene ends were 1 base for V and 3 bases for J; bases not matched to a gene: 6. The CDR3 bases are TGTGCCAGCAGTGAAGGCGGTTCGGGGGGCTACGAGCAGTACTTC. As protein: CASSEGGSGGYEQYF.

The chain employs TRBV7-9 and TRBJ1-5; 8 bases are a match to TRBD1. The CDR3 has 16 residues. From germline, CDR1 is SEHNR and CDR2 FQNEAQ (reference sequence). The junction had 11 bases not matched to a gene; V was cut back by 3 bases and J by 7 bases. The CDR3 DNA is TGTGCCAGCAGCTTCGGGACAGGTCCTACGGGGCAGCCCCAGCATTTT. It yields the protein CASSFGTGPTGQPQHF.

The chain joins TRBV5-1 to TRBJ2-1; 7 bases agree with TRBD2. Germline values: CDR1 SGHRS, CDR2 YFSETQ. V lost 4 bases and J lost 4; bases outside the gene matches: 5. The CDR3 is made up of 14 amino acids. Written as DNA, the CDR3 is TGCGCCAGCAGCCGCCTAGCGGAGTACAATGAGCAGTTCTTC. This translates into CASSRLAEYNEQFF.

The genes are TRBV10-3 and TRBJ1-1, with 9 bases matching TRBD1. In germline, CDR1 is ENHRY, CDR2 SYGVKD. The trim removed 2 bases at V and 1 base at J, leaving 5 bases unmatched. The CDR3 is 16 residues long. The CDR3 region is CAISEGGGQGNTEAFF. CDR3 sequence (DNA): TGTGCCATCAGTGAGGGGGGGGGACAGGGGAACACTGAAGCTTTCTTT.